What follows are 32 T cell receptor beta chains derived from one specimen sequenced in a study of blood T cell repertoires in COVID-19. Some clones are missing from TCRdb's copy, which holds only in-frame ones; the method was immunoSEQ multiplex PCR. The sample contains tens of thousands of clones, around 82% of which appear only once. Sequencing was carried out using peripheral blood. Receptors were obtained from a woman of 80 years or more with COVID-19, enrolled during active disease.

The chain employs TRBV10-2 and TRBJ2-1; no clear D. V dropped 5 bases and J dropped 6 bases, with 8 bases sitting between them. This CDR3 has 12 amino acids. Germline V CDR1 and CDR2: WSHSY, SAAADI. The chain's CDR3 is CASSLTFNEQFF. CDR3 in DNA: TGCGCCAGCAGTTTGACTTTCAATGAGCAGTTCTTC.

A note on this clone: An end of the junction does not agree with germline; a read error may underlie this. V gene TRBV11-2 combines with J gene TRBJ1-2; tentatively, D is TRBD1 (5 bases). CDR1 and CDR2 from the germline V gene are SGHAT and FQNNGV. This CDR3 has 14 amino acids. CDR3 region: CASSPTTAPDFESF. In nucleotides, the CDR3 is TGTGCCAGCAGCCCCACGACAGCGCCGGATTTCGAATCCTTC.

This clone was picked up a small number of times. The chain carries TRBV30 and TRBJ1-5; D not certain. Germline CDR1 reads GTSNPN; CDR2 reads SVGIG (reference sequence). The length of the CDR3 is 13 residues. Trimming left V 5 bases short and J 0 bases short, with 8 bases between. The CDR3 region is CAWGRDSNQPQHF. For the CDR3, the DNA is TGTGCCTGGGGACGGGATAGCAATCAGCCCCAGCATTTT.

CDR3 in DNA: TGTGCCAGCAGCCTCCTTCGGGCAGGGTCAACCGGGGAGCTGTTTTTT. Translation gives CASSLLRAGSTGELFF. This chain uses TRBV4-2 with TRBJ2-2; D may be TRBD1 (5 bases). Trimming removed 4 bases at V and 5 bases at J, with 17 bases between. Germline CDR1 and CDR2: LGHNA and YNFKEQ. CDR3 length equals 16 residues.

The rearrangement links TRBV5-6 to TRBJ1-2, with D possibly being TRBD1 (5 bases). CDR1 and CDR2 from the germline V gene are SGHDT and YYEEEE. This CDR3 comprises 13 residues. Trimming took off 1 base at V and 8 bases at J, with 12 bases between the two ends. CDR3 amino acids: CASSLRQGGGYTF. The CDR3 DNA reads TGTGCCAGCAGCTTGAGGCAGGGTGGCGGCTACACCTTC.

The rearrangement uses TRBV30 and TRBJ2-7; 9 bases are a match to TRBD1. This CDR3 has 13 residues. Germline-derived CDR1 and CDR2 are GTSNPN and SVGIG (reference sequence). The V segment lost 5 bases and the J segment 3 bases; nucleotides outside the gene matches: 5. CDR3 protein: CAWGRDRDYEQYF. The DNA for the CDR3 is TGTGCCTGGGGCCGGGACAGGGACTACGAGCAGTACTTC. The full variable domain, rest sourced from reference TRBV30 and TRBJ2-7, is SQTIHQWPATLVQPVGSPLSLECTVEGTSNPNLYWYRQAAGRGLQLLFYSVGIGQISSEVPQNLSASRPQDRQFILSSKKLLLSDSGFYLCAWGRDRDYEQYFGPGTRLTVT.

This clone has a handful of counts. V gene TRBV2 combines with J gene TRBJ2-2; D not certain. V lost 7 bases and J lost 7, with 13 bases in between. The CDR3 contains 13 residues. Germline V gives CDR1 SNHLY, CDR2 FYNNEI. This CDR3 is CASNPNRLGELFF. The CDR3, as DNA: TGTGCCAGCAACCCTAACCGCCTCGGGGAGCTGTTTTTT.

J is TRBJ1-2 and V is TRBV29-1, with 9 bases aligning to TRBD1. Trimming cost V 1 base and J 7 bases; bases outside gene matches: 10. The CDR3 extends over 15 amino acids. Germline V gene lookup returns CDR1 SQVTM and CDR2 ANQGSEA. The CDR3 region is CSVEAYLGTGSGYTF. The CDR3 DNA reads TGCAGCGTTGAAGCCTATCTGGGGACAGGGAGTGGCTACACCTTC.

The V and J genes are TRBV28 and TRBJ2-7; D is undetermined. Trimming pared 7 bases from V and 7 bases from J, leaving 11 bases between. From germline, CDR1 is MDHEN and CDR2 SYDVKM. The CDR3 extends over 11 amino acids. For the CDR3, the DNA is TGTGCCAGCACCCGAGGAAGGGAGCAGTACTTC. It encodes CASTRGREQYF.

This clone occurred a few times. J is TRBJ2-1 and V is TRBV5-4, with 8 bases identical to TRBD2. Germline trimming cut 2 bases from V and 2 bases from J; bases unmatched to any gene: 3. CDR1 is SGHNT and CDR2 is YYREEE in the germline V gene (reference sequence). There are 15 residues in the CDR3. CDR3 residues: CASSFPGGAYNEQFF. The CDR3 region has the DNA TGTGCCAGCAGCTTCCCCGGGGGGGCCTACAATGAGCAGTTCTTC.

The V and J genes are TRBV30 and TRBJ1-6; unclear D gene. V was cut by 2 bases and J by 8 bases, with 10 bases left in between. CDR1 and CDR2 (germline): GTSNPN, SVGIG (reference sequence). This CDR3 has 13 residues. The CDR3 loop is CAWSSGSHSPLHF. DNA for the CDR3: TGTGCCTGGAGTTCTGGGAGCCATTCACCCCTCCACTTT.

The chain is built from TRBV5-1 and TRBJ2-5; 8 bases match TRBD1. The CDR3 extends over 13 amino acids. The germline V gene has CDR1 SGHRS and CDR2 YFSETQ. V was clipped by 3 bases and J by 3 bases; unmatched bases: 1. The CDR3 coding sequence is TGCGCCAGCAGCTCGACAGGGGAAGAGACCCAGTACTTC. The encoded protein is CASSSTGEETQYF.

V usage is TRBV18 and J usage is TRBJ1-3; the D gene is possibly TRBD1 (5 bases). This CDR3 contains 16 residues. The germline CDR1 and CDR2 sequences are KGHSH and LQKENI. With 5 bases removed from V and 0 bases from J, the gap between germline ends came to 14 bases. DNA of the CDR3: TGTGCCAGCTCAGCCAACAGGTTAAGCTCTGGAAACACCATATATTTT. Translating gives CASSANRLSSGNTIYF. Based on the CDR3 plus reference TRBV18 and TRBJ1-3, the full variable domain is NAGVMQNPRHLVRRRGQEARLRCSPMKGHSHVYWYRQLPEEGLKFMVYLQKENIIDESGMPKERFSAEFPKEGPSILRIQQVVRGDSAAYFCASSANRLSSGNTIYFGEGSWLTVV.

The rearrangement uses TRBV29-1 and TRBJ2-3; D may be TRBD1 (5 bases). V lost 2 bases to trimming and J lost 6 bases, with 12 bases between them. CDR3 size: 13 residues. The V gene's germline CDR1 is SQVTM and CDR2 ANQGSEA. As DNA, the CDR3 is TGCAGCGTTGAACGAGGCGCAGGGGATACGCAGTATTTT. This encodes CSVERGAGDTQYF.

The chain carries TRBV9 and TRBJ2-5; 7 positions match TRBD2. In germline, CDR1 is SGDLS, CDR2 YYNGEE. V shed 4 bases, J shed 5 bases, and the junction held 8 bases outside the gene matches. This CDR3 has 14 residues. The CDR3 DNA reads as TGTGCCAGCAGCCCGTGGGGGGGATCCGAGACCCAGTACTTC. It encodes CASSPWGGSETQYF. Based on the CDR3 plus reference TRBV9 and TRBJ2-5, the full variable domain is DSGVTQTPKHLITATGQRVTLRCSPRSGDLSVYWYQQSLDQGLQFLIQYYNGEERAKGNILERFSAQQFPDLHSELNLSSLELGDSALYFCASSPWGGSETQYFGPGTRLLVL.

This sequence joins TRBV19 and TRBJ2-7, with 9 positions matching TRBD1. V dropped 9 bases and J dropped 5; count of bases not matched to a gene: 8. This CDR3 contains 13 residues. Per germline, CDR1 LNHDA and CDR2 SQIVND (reference sequence). The CDR3 loop reads CASRDRGTNEQYF. CDR3 nucleotides: TGTGCCAGCCGCGACAGGGGGACTAACGAGCAGTACTTC.

V usage is TRBV10-2 and J usage is TRBJ1-2; 7 bases agree with TRBD1. The CDR3 is 14 residues long. V lost 4 bases to trimming and J lost 6 bases; unmatched junction nucleotides: 8. Germline CDR1 reads WSHSY; CDR2 reads SAAADI. For the CDR3, the DNA is TGCGCCAGCAGTGTGAGGAGGGGGCGTAATGGCTACACCTTC. This gives the protein CASSVRRGRNGYTF.

The chain joins TRBV18 to TRBJ2-1; a weak D match, TRBD2 (6 bases). This CDR3 spans 14 amino acids. CDR1 and CDR2 (germline): KGHSH, LQKENI. V was cut by 3 bases and J by 2 bases, with 8 bases left in between. The CDR3 sequence: CASSPGSTYNEQFF. As DNA, the CDR3 is TGTGCCAGCTCACCCGGGAGCACCTACAATGAGCAGTTCTTC.

V usage is TRBV10-3 and J usage is TRBJ2-1, with TRBD1 matching over 7 bases. In germline, CDR1 is ENHRY, CDR2 SYGVKD. The CDR3 length is 12 residues. Trimming at V came to 3 bases and at J to 7 bases, leaving 0 bases not matched to a gene. CDR3 in amino acids: CAISDRGNEQFF. For the CDR3, the DNA is TGTGCCATCAGTGACAGGGGGAATGAGCAGTTCTTC.

The chain recombines TRBV6-6 with TRBJ2-3, with D tentatively TRBD1 (6 bases). Deletions cut 5 bases from V and 8 bases from J, with 23 bases between. The CDR3 runs 16 residues. From germline, CDR1 is MNHNY and CDR2 SVGAGI (reference sequence). CDR3 sequence (DNA): TGTGCCAGCAGTCCCCCAGGGGACCTTATCGCCGGTACGCAGTATTTT. Translating gives CASSPPGDLIAGTQYF.

The gene calls are TRBV7-2 and TRBJ2-5, with 15 bases fitting TRBD2. CDR1 and CDR2 from the germline V gene are SGHTA and FQGNSA. After removal of 6 bases from V and 4 bases from J, the junction contained 12 bases not matched to a gene. This CDR3 is 18 amino acids long. As DNA, the CDR3 is TGTGCCAGCAGTATAGGACTAGCGGGGGGGCGATGGGGAGAGACCCAGTACTTC. This translates into CASSIGLAGGRWGETQYF.

The V call is TRBV27, the J call TRBJ2-7, with 9 bases identical to TRBD1. The CDR3 contains 16 residues. CDR1 MNHEY and CDR2 SMNVEV come from the germline V gene (reference sequence). Trimming took 5 bases from V and 3 from J; bases not matched to a gene: 11. The DNA of the CDR3 is TGTGCCAGCAGTAGAGAAGGGACAGGGTTTTTCTACGAGCAGTACTTC. Its protein product is CASSREGTGFFYEQYF.

The J gene is TRBJ1-1, the V gene TRBV5-1; maybe TRBD1 (6 bases). The CDR3 covers 15 residues. V lost 0 bases to trimming and J lost 1 base, with 10 bases between them. Looked up from germline, CDR1 is SGHRS and CDR2 is YFSETQ. The CDR3 nucleotides are TGCGCCAGCAGCTTGGACGGGACACAGAACACTGAAGCTTTCTTT. Its protein is CASSLDGTQNTEAFF. Full variable domain (rest looked up from reference TRBV5-1 and TRBJ1-1): KAGVTQTPRYLIKTRGQQVTLSCSPISGHRSVSWYQQTPGQGLQFLFEYFSETQRNKGNFPGRFSGRQFSNSRSEMNVSTLELGDSALYLCASSLDGTQNTEAFFGQGTRLTVV.

The J gene is TRBJ1-2, the V gene TRBV28, with 8 positions matching TRBD1. Germline CDR1 is MDHEN and CDR2 is SYDVKM. The CDR3 has 13 residues. The V gene end was trimmed by 6 bases and the J gene end by 6 bases; junction bases not matched to a gene: 6. CDR3 DNA: TGTGCCAGCAGACAGACAGGGGATGATGGCTACACCTTC. Translating gives CASRQTGDDGYTF.

The chain joins TRBV6-4 to TRBJ2-1; the match to TRBD2 covers 13 bases. The V segment lost 1 base and the J segment 6 bases; nucleotides outside the gene matches: 3. The V gene's germline CDR1 is MRHNA and CDR2 SNTAGT. The CDR3 totals 16 residues. The chain's CDR3 is CASSDYGTSGINEQFF. In nucleotides, the CDR3 is TGTGCCAGCAGTGACTATGGGACTAGCGGGATCAATGAGCAGTTCTTC.

The V and J genes are TRBV3-1 (or the pseudogene TRBV3-2) and TRBJ1-1, with D unresolved. The CDR3 is 12 residues long. Germline values: CDR1 LGHDT, CDR2 YNNKEL (reference sequence). Trimming took 1 base from V and 5 from J, leaving 5 bases between them. CDR3 protein: CASSQARTEAFF. The CDR3 DNA reads TGTGCCAGCAGCCAAGCCCGTACTGAAGCTTTCTTT.

The chain couples TRBV27 to TRBJ2-3, with 11 bases lining up with TRBD2. The CDR3 sequence is 15 residues long. The junction had 12 bases not matched to a gene; V was cut back by 2 bases and J by 14 bases. Germline values: CDR1 MNHEY, CDR2 SMNVEV (reference sequence). CDR3 amino acids: CASSLRGDLAGGRYF. The CDR3, as DNA: TGTGCCAGCAGTTTAAGGGGCGACTTAGCGGGGGGGCGGTATTTT.

The CDR3 loop reads CASSQVVTQPQHF. Written as DNA, the CDR3 is TGCGCCAGCAGCCAAGTCGTGACACAGCCCCAGCATTTT. V is TRBV4-1 and J is TRBJ1-5; D uncertain. The CDR3 extends over 13 amino acids. The germline V gene encodes CDR1 MGHRA and CDR2 YSYEKL. Trimming removed 1 base at V and 7 bases at J, with 8 bases between.

The rearrangement links TRBV5-1 to TRBJ2-3; 7 nucleotides align to TRBD2. The CDR3 length is 16 residues. Germline CDR1 reads SGHRS; CDR2 reads YFSETQ. V shed 4 bases, J shed 3 bases, and the junction held 11 bases outside the gene matches. The CDR3 is CASSPQWAGVTDTQYF. The DNA of the CDR3 is TGCGCCAGCAGCCCGCAGTGGGCGGGAGTTACAGATACGCAGTATTTT.

The chain uses TRBV19 and TRBJ2-5, with 9 bases that match TRBD2. V lost 3 bases and J lost 3; bases outside the gene matches: 8. The CDR3 contains 16 residues. Germline-derived CDR1 and CDR2 are LNHDA and SQIVND (reference sequence). The CDR3 is CASSISRLAAEETQYF. The CDR3 bases are TGTGCCAGTAGTATTAGCCGACTAGCGGCGGAAGAGACCCAGTACTTC.

The V and J genes are TRBV7-2 and TRBJ1-2, with 8 bases identical to TRBD1. Germline V gene data show CDR1 as SGHTA and CDR2 as FQGNSA. Trimming cost V 5 bases and J 6 bases; bases outside gene matches: 5. The CDR3 extends over 13 amino acids. The CDR3: CASSRRTGNGYTF. The CDR3 DNA is TGTGCCAGCAGCCGGAGGACAGGGAATGGCTACACCTTC.

The chain joins TRBV2 to TRBJ1-2; D gene uncertain. V was clipped by 8 bases and J by 0 bases, with 4 bases between them. Germline-derived CDR1 and CDR2 are SNHLY and FYNNEI. The CDR3 has 11 residues. The CDR3 spells CASQANYGYTF. In nucleotides, the CDR3 is TGTGCCAGCCAGGCTAACTATGGCTACACCTTC.